Each of the 10 T cell receptor beta chains below was sequenced from the same sample in a study of control samples from healthy donors and cancer patients (dated by TCRdb to 2018 to 2020). Library method: the immunoSEQ multiplex PCR assay. TCRdb's version of the immuneACCESS table is confined to in-frame rearrangements and falls short of the full clone set. An unresolved V gene accounts for under half of the shortfall where checked; the remainder is of unknown origin. Within this sample are some 100,000 clones, with approximately 90% of them counted one time only. The ten most abundant clones make up roughly 4.5% of the sample. The specimen was blood. Receptors originate from a human donor in good health. The donor label of this sample is uncertain.

V and J are TRBV14 and TRBJ2-3; the match to TRBD2 covers 8 bases. After removal of 5 bases from V and 1 base from J, the junction contained 11 bases not matched to a gene. There are 17 residues in the CDR3. CDR1 is SGHDN and CDR2 is FVKESK in the germline V gene. The CDR3 region has the DNA TGTGCCAGCAGCTACCTCCGTAGCGGGGCCCGCACAGATACGCAGTATTTT. Amino acid sequence: CASSYLRSGARTDTQYF.

The V and J genes are TRBV19 and TRBJ1-1; D is ambiguous. This CDR3 is built from 12 residues. Between the trimmed V and J ends, which lost 7 bases and 0 bases, there was a span of 6 bases. CDR1 and CDR2 from the germline V gene are LNHDA and SQIVND (reference sequence). The CDR3 nucleotides are TGTGCCAGTATAGGATTGAACACTGAAGCTTTCTTT. It encodes CASIGLNTEAFF.

This clone was seen more than once but under ten times. The V call is TRBV6-4, the J call TRBJ2-2; D is unresolved. The CDR3 has 13 amino acids. CDR1 and CDR2 (germline): MRHNA, SNTAGT. Deletions cut 0 bases from V and 5 bases from J, with 4 bases between. For the CDR3, the DNA is TGTGCCAGCAGTGACTCTAGTACCGGGGAGCTGTTTTTT. It specifies CASSDSSTGELFF.

This clone is a singleton in its sample. The chain combines TRBV12-3 or TRBV12-4 with TRBJ2-5; unclear D gene. The CDR3 spans 13 residues. The V and J ends lost 4 bases and 5 bases respectively, with 11 bases between them. The CDR3 loop is CASSYLGAETQYF. The CDR3 nucleotides are TGTGCCAGCAGTTATTTGGGCGCGGAGACCCAGTACTTC.

In DNA form, the CDR3 reads TGTGCCAGCACCCTTAGCGGGGAAATCTTCTATGGCTACACCTTC. Encoded protein: CASTLSGEIFYGYTF. The chain uses TRBV5-6 and TRBJ1-2; unclear D gene. The CDR3 covers 15 residues. The V end was cut by 6 bases, the J end by 4 bases, with 19 bases between. The germline V gene has CDR1 SGHDT and CDR2 YYEEEE. The full variable domain, its missing parts supplied by reference TRBV5-6 and TRBJ1-2, is DAGVTQSPTHLIKTRGQQVTLRCSPKSGHDTVSWYQQALGQGPQFIFQYYEEEERQRGNFPDRFSGHQFPNYSSELNVNALLLGDSALYLCASTLSGEIFYGYTFGSGTRLTVV.

This CDR3 reads CASSPKTAYNEQFF. In nucleotides, the CDR3 is TGTGCCAGCAGCCCCAAGACAGCCTACAATGAGCAGTTCTTC. J is TRBJ2-1 and V is TRBV9, with D possibly being TRBD1 (5 bases). The CDR3 covers 14 residues. The germline V gene has CDR1 SGDLS and CDR2 YYNGEE. The V end lost 4 bases, the J end lost 2 bases, and 10 bases lay between the germline ends.

The chain links TRBV19 to TRBJ1-1; 11 bases align to TRBD1. The CDR3 sequence is 15 residues long. Germline CDR1 and CDR2: LNHDA and SQIVND (reference sequence). V gave up 4 bases and J gave up 6 bases; unmatched junction bases: 7. The CDR3 spells CASSTRTGGYAEAFF. The CDR3 DNA follows: TGTGCCAGTAGTACAAGGACAGGGGGCTATGCTGAAGCTTTCTTT.

The CDR3 DNA sequence: TGTGCCAGCAGCCAAGCCGGGACTTCCACCGGGGAGCTGTTTTTT. This codes for CASSQAGTSTGELFF. The V call is TRBV13, the J call TRBJ2-2, with D perhaps TRBD2 (6 bases). Germline CDR1 PRHDT, CDR2 FYEKMQ (reference sequence). This CDR3 is built from 15 residues. V was pared by 5 bases and J by 4 bases, with 14 bases between.

The chain employs TRBV6-5 and TRBJ2-1, with a weak D call TRBD1 (5 bases). Trimming cost V 6 bases and J 5 bases, with 14 bases left between them. The CDR3 is 14 residues long. Germline CDR1 is MNHEY and CDR2 is SVGAGI. In DNA form, the CDR3 reads TGTGCCAGCAGCGTAGGGGTGGCCCACAATGAGCAGTTCTTC. Encoded protein: CASSVGVAHNEQFF.

This clone was detected only a few times. V is TRBV19 and J is TRBJ1-1, with TRBD1 matching over 7 bases. Germline V gene lookup returns CDR1 LNHDA and CDR2 SQIVND (reference sequence). After removal of 5 bases from V and 1 base from J, the junction contained 7 bases not matched to a gene. This CDR3 region has 15 residues. The CDR3 protein is CASSLGQAGNTEAFF. As DNA, the CDR3 is TGTGCCAGTAGTTTAGGACAGGCTGGGAACACTGAAGCTTTCTTT.